This T cell receptor (beta chain) appears in the sequencing data of a study of technical replicates of blood from a few donors. Generated by immunoSEQ multiplex PCR, the TCRdb table keeps only in-frame clones and is missing some. The data contain around 76,000 clones, about 96% of them singletons. CDR3 size: 15 residues. The germline V gene has CDR1 SNHLY and CDR2 FYNNEI. V lost 6 bases, J lost 1 base, and 15 bases lay in between. The sample taken for sequencing was T cells isolated from PBMCs. This receptor was taken from a human donor in good health. The rearrangement joins TRBV2 to TRBJ1-1; a weak D match, TRBD1 (6 bases). The CDR3 nucleotides read TGTGCCAGCAGGTCACATTTGACAGGGAACACTGAAGCTTTCTTT. Its protein product is CASRSHLTGNTEAFF.